This T cell receptor beta chain stems from a study of cytotoxic CD8 clonotypes in ibrutinib-treated CLL. Assay used: immunoSEQ multiplex PCR; TCRdb lists only in-frame clones, some missing. The repertoire holds 150,000 or so clones, with 88% as singletons. The V and J ends lost 3 bases and 3 bases respectively, with 11 bases between them. This CDR3 has 14 residues. The germline V gene encodes CDR1 KGHSH and CDR2 LQKENI. This clonotype was sampled from a human donor with chronic lymphocytic leukemia. The specimen comprised PBMCs, sampled at disease progression, from a patient treated with ibrutinib. The chain recombines TRBV18 with TRBJ1-1; possible D gene TRBD1, 5 bases. CDR3 protein: CASSPTAGDTEAFF. The CDR3 bases are TGTGCCAGCTCACCGACTGCGGGGGACACTGAAGCTTTCTTT.